This TCR beta chain was captured in a study of T cell responses to AZD1222 COVID-19 vaccine. The wider study: Pooling was applied to second doses at about 4 or about 12 weeks. Study conclusions and caveats: Regions 160-218 and 743-854 held dominance among vaccine-associated CD4 TCRs, which spanned spike. Only 5 or 6 people who got AZD1222 tested seropositive at baseline. Donors in the cohort were predominantly white British and more often female, and clonal diversity was possibly underestimated.

Assay: immunoSEQ multiplex PCR; the TCRdb copy retains only in-frame clones and omits some. Among 100,000 to 150,000 clones listed, 88% were seen once. Worth noting for this clone: Its antigen remains unknown.

The V gene lost 0 bases and the J gene lost 5 bases, with 14 bases spanning the gap. The CDR3 length is 16 residues. Germline V gene sequence: CDR1 KGHSH, CDR2 LQKENI. The chain has TRBV18 and TRBJ2-1, with D maybe TRBD2 (5 bases). The TCR comes from an adult in good health. The input for sequencing was peripheral blood, taken on day 0 of AZD1222 vaccination. The CDR3 loop is CASSPPNGKVHNEQFF. In nucleotides, the CDR3 is TGTGCCAGCTCACCACCGAACGGGAAGGTCCACAATGAGCAGTTCTTC.